The T cell receptor (beta chain) described here comes from a study of T cells expressing NK-cell markers. At the level of the study: It was sorted CD3+CD56-NKG2C+, CD3+CD56+NKG2C- and CD3+CD56+NKG2C+ T cells that provided the TCR beta repertoires.

Per the germline V gene, CDR1 is SEHNR and CDR2 is FQNEAQ (reference sequence). This CDR3 region has 13 residues. Each CDR3 protein gets one entry in TCRdb, which reprocessed the 5' RACE reads and gives no DNA. This listing includes some 140,000 distinct CDR3 sequences. With regard to this clonotype: Its antigen is still unknown.

Study findings and constraints: A few donors likewise had their CD3+CD56-NKG2C+ fraction led by these clonotypes.

The sequence came from a woman in her 50s in good health. V is TRBV7-9 and J is TRBJ1-1. Sequences were obtained from blood T cells: a sorted CD56 or NKG2C T cell subset, CD4+ or CD8+ T cells, or bulk PBMC T cells (not recorded which). The chain's CDR3 is CASSLSQEHEAFF.